Included here is one T cell receptor beta chain sequence, with context. Its target antigen remains unknown. Nothing much larger sits one base from this clone, and base qualities are not available. Using the deep immunoSEQ assay, TCR CDR3 regions were amplified from genomic DNA by multiplex PCR. Extracted genomic DNA from each cell subset was distributed evenly across all wells of several immunoSEQ 96-well plates, and each plate was treated as a replicate. For sorted subsets, each replicate PCR was loaded with about 200 ng genomic DNA, equivalent to approximately 33,000 T cell genomes. The purified libraries were quantified using a Qubit 3.0 fluorometer, sized with a Bioanalyzer 2100, and then quantified again using the KAPA Library Quantification kit. Every immunoSEQ 96-well plate was sequenced on a dedicated single-read 150-cycle Illumina NextSeq 550 flow cell. The paper's processing steps were these. Because the immunoSEQ output included only junctional sequences and no quality scores, the filtering could not be the same as the filtering used for full-length reads. To assign V/J genes and CDR3, sequences were annotated against IMGT germline references using PyIR, a Python wrapper for IgBLAST v1.9. Reads with weak V/J assignments (E-value above 1e-6), missing CDR3, stop codons, out-of-frame junctions, or ambiguous translated residues were removed. V3J clonotypes were defined as sequences sharing the same inferred V gene, J gene, and CDR3 amino acid sequence. Percentage overlap between repertoires was computed as shared unique clonotypes divided by the size of the smaller repertoire. Richness of each repertoire was evaluated using RTK rarefaction, the Chao1 estimator, and Recon v2.1 estimates of unobserved clonotypes. Generation probabilities were computed with OLGA for all TCRbeta clonotypes obtained by the gDNA method from several donors. This immuneACCESS table, as held by TCRdb, lists in-frame sequences with V and J called but not all clones. Of the missing ones, under half trace to an unresolved V gene in checked studies; the others have no known cause. Clone size and V and J calls were adopted from that table, with D and trimming inferred from the DNA. A total of a few million clones appear in this sample, around 90% of them only once. About 0.13% of the sample belongs to the ten largest clones.

V is cut by 2 bases and J by 7 bases, and the space between the germline ends is 12 bases. CDR1 and CDR2 (ENHRY, SYGVKD) derive from the germline V gene. There are 13 amino acids in the CDR3, from cysteine to phenylalanine inclusive. Left in the record is the CDR3 DNA by itself, 39 bases read in frame from the first base. This entry belongs to a study of shared clonotypes between healthy human individuals (dated by TCRdb to the early 2020s). As for the study more broadly: The cohort included three men and a couple of women between 18 and 49 years of age. For each donor, CD4 naive and CD4 memory were each run on three plates, CD8 naive on two plates, and CD8 memory on one plate. To estimate repertoire size and how much clonotype sharing occurs between individuals, the study deeply sequenced the blood TCR repertoires of roughly 5 healthy adults. To increase sequencing depth and limit assay-specific biases, TCR repertoire library preparation and sequencing were carried out by different laboratories using diverse techniques. Leukapheresis yielded between about 0.94 and 10 billion PBMCs per donor.

The donors were healthy, HIV-negative adults with no recently reported acute infections or vaccinations. All donors were Caucasian adults living in Nashville, Tennessee, USA. CD4+ T cells were enriched by magnetic negative selection; naive cells were then positively selected on CD45RA, and the negative fraction formed the memory subset. Blood was collected by leukapheresis, and PBMCs were isolated by Ficoll-Histopaque density gradient centrifugation and then cryopreserved in liquid nitrogen vapor phase. Purity and quantity of every magnetically sorted T cell population were checked by analytical flow cytometry. Genomic DNA was isolated from each sorted fraction and quantified by UV absorbance on a Nanodrop 2000c. General findings and caveats noted by the study authors: Sharing across a handful of donors was observed for about 5% of naive CD4, over 3% of naive CD8, 2% to 2.5% of memory CD4, and around 0.44% of memory CD8 clonotypes. Naive subsets generally had larger estimated clonotype richness than memory subsets did. Even with the large sequencing depth, rarefaction of the sorted-subset datasets indicated that sequencing was incomplete. Compared with non-shared clonotypes, clonotypes shared by all four sorted-subset donors had higher generation probabilities. Because the study included a small number of donors, the genetic and exposure-history diversity represented was limited. Based on pairwise subsampling, the degree of clonotype sharing among donors was expected to be affected by sequencing depth. Sampling was restricted to blood, and TCR repertoires in tissues likely differ from the TCR repertoires found in blood.

The chain is made from TRBV10-3 and TRBJ2-7; a tentative D match to TRBD2 spans 6 bases. This TCR was recovered from a man aged 18-30 years in good health. The material sequenced was naive CD4+ T cells sorted from blood. Per the publication, the cell subset or site label means: CD45RA+ positively selected. The bases are TGTGCCATCAGTGAGGAGGAGGGTAGGGAGCAGTACTTC. Translated, it reads CAISEEEGREQYF.